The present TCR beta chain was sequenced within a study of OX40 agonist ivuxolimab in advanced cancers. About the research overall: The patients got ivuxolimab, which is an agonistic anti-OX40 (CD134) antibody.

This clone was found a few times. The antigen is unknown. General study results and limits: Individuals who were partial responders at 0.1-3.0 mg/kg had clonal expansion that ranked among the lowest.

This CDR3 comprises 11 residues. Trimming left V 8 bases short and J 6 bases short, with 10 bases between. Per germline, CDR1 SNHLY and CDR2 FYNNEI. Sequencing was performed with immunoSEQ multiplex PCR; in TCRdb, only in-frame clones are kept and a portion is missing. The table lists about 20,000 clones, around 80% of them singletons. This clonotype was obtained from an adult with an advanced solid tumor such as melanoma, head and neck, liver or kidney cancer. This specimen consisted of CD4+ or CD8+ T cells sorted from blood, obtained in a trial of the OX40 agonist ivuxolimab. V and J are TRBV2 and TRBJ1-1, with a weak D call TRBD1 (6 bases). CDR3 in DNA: TGTGCCAGCTTGGGGGGCGCTGAAGCTTTCTTT. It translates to CASLGGAEAFF.